Sequencing of this T cell receptor beta chain was carried out in a study of CD4+ T cells in melanoma (dated by TCRdb to between 2021 and 2022). As for the study more broadly: The study examined neoantigen-specific CD4+ T cells in human melanoma.

The CDR3, cysteine through phenylalanine, is 12 amino acids long. The only DNA kept is the CDR3, 36 bases in frame from the first base. CDR1 SGHRS and CDR2 YFSETQ were looked up in the germline V gene. V is reduced by 5 bases and J by 2 bases, leaving a spacing of 6 bases between them. Preparation of the library involved the immunoSEQ multiplex PCR assay. TCRdb took this table from immuneACCESS and kept in-frame rearrangements with V and J called. Such tables lack part of the clones; where checked against another copy, unresolved V genes explain under half of the gap, and the rest is unexplained. The sample table holds 20,000 to 25,000 clones, of which over 75% were seen once. The ten largest clonotypes hold 3.6% of the sample. Summary of the overall study and its limitations: Neoantigen-specific CD4+ T cells were reported to be correlated with the function of CD8+ T cells, macrophages and B cells. According to the report, neoantigen-specific CD4+ T cells in melanoma displayed diverse differentiation states.

The donors were melanoma patients. Concerning this clone itself: It lacks a known antigen. Base qualities are not provided; no much larger clone lies one nucleotide away.

This TCR was sampled from a human donor with melanoma. The V and J genes are TRBV5-1 and TRBJ2-3; the D gene cannot be named for sure. Sequencing used cells from a culture (not recorded whether cultured in vitro). The CDR3 region: CASRESTDTQYF. At the DNA level, the sequence is TGCGCCAGCAGGGAGTCCACAGATACGCAGTATTTT. Outside the CDR3, residues come from the reference TRBV5-1 and TRBJ2-3 proteins, so the full variable domain is: KAGVTQTPRYLIKTRGQQVTLSCSPISGHRSVSWYQQTPGQGLQFLFEYFSETQRNKGNFPGRFSGRQFSNSRSEMNVSTLELGDSALYLCASRESTDTQYFGPGTRLTVL.